These 20 T cell receptor beta chains were all obtained from the same sample, sequenced in a study of T cell responses to AZD1222 COVID-19 vaccine. The data were produced by immunoSEQ multiplex PCR, yet TCRdb's version contains in-frame clones alone and is incomplete. The data hold some 200,000 clones, with almost 95% observed a single time. The sequenced sample was peripheral blood, obtained on day 0 of AZD1222 vaccination. The receptors here all came from an adult in good health.

The chain has TRBV4-1 and TRBJ1-6, with D possibly being TRBD1 (5 bases). The V and J ends lost 3 bases and 12 bases respectively, with 9 bases between them. The germline V gene has CDR1 MGHRA and CDR2 YSYEKL. The CDR3 spans 12 residues. DNA of the CDR3: TGCGCCAGCAGCCAGGGGGACCTACCCCTCCACTTT. Translating it yields CASSQGDLPLHF.

J is TRBJ1-2 and V is TRBV19; 10 bases agree with TRBD1. The CDR3 contains 16 residues. Germline-derived CDR1 and CDR2 are LNHDA and SQIVND (reference sequence). The J segment lost 6 bases and the V segment lost 5 bases, leaving 12 bases of the junction unmatched. Here the CDR3 DNA reads TGTGCCAGTAGTTTCTCTTTCCGGGACAGGGGTGATGGCTACACCTTC. It codes for CASSFSFRDRGDGYTF. Variable domain in full (rest from reference TRBV19 and TRBJ1-2): DGGITQSPKYLFRKEGQNVTLSCEQNLNHDAMYWYRQDPGQGLRLIYYSQIVNDFQKGDIAEGYSVSREKKESFPLTVTSAQKNPTAFYLCASSFSFRDRGDGYTFGSGTRLTVV.

This chain uses TRBV10-3 with TRBJ1-5; D might be TRBD1 (5 bases). The CDR3 runs 16 residues. The germline V and J ends were trimmed by 0 bases and 5 bases, with 14 bases remaining between them. Looked up from germline, CDR1 is ENHRY and CDR2 is SYGVKD. The CDR3 sequence is CAISESLQEPDQPQHF. In DNA form, the CDR3 reads TGTGCCATCAGTGAGTCCTTACAGGAGCCAGATCAGCCCCAGCATTTT.

The chain joins TRBV10-3 to TRBJ2-7; the D gene is possibly TRBD1 (5 bases). The CDR3 totals 13 residues. CDR1 is ENHRY and CDR2 is SYGVKD in the germline V gene. The germline V and J ends were trimmed by 2 bases and 0 bases, with 5 bases remaining between them. The CDR3 bases are TGTGCCATCAGTGAGGACAGCTCCTACGAGCAGTACGTC. This codes for CAISEDSSYEQYV.

The chain uses TRBV28 and TRBJ2-2; 9 nucleotides align to TRBD1. V shed 5 bases, J shed 4 bases, and the junction held 8 bases outside the gene matches. Germline V gene sequence: CDR1 MDHEN, CDR2 SYDVKM. There are 16 residues in the CDR3. CDR3 nucleotide sequence: TGTGCCAGCAGTGTTCCGGGACAGGGTACCACCGGGGAGCTGTTTTTT. Amino acid sequence: CASSVPGQGTTGELFF.

This clone was counted once. The chain links TRBV20-1 to TRBJ1-2, with 7 bases that match TRBD1. With 3 bases clipped from V and 8 bases from J, the junction kept 9 bases outside the gene matches. Germline-derived CDR1 and CDR2 are DFQATT and SNEGSKA (reference sequence). The CDR3 is made up of 13 amino acids. The CDR3 DNA is TGCAGTGCTAGTCAGGGGGGAGGAAGCGGCTACACCTTC. This translates into CSASQGGGSGYTF.

The chain carries TRBV10-2 and TRBJ1-1; maybe TRBD1 (5 bases). Trimming pared 4 bases from V and 6 bases from J, leaving 15 bases between. This CDR3 contains 14 residues. Germline CDR1 reads WSHSY; CDR2 reads SAAADI. CDR3 bases: TGCGCCAGCAGTGGGACAAGTTCGATGGCTGAAGCTTTCTTT. Its translation is CASSGTSSMAEAFF.

The genes are TRBV7-2 and TRBJ2-1; no reliable D call. Per the germline V gene, CDR1 is SGHTA and CDR2 is FQGNSA. This CDR3 comprises 14 residues. V was pared by 3 bases and J by 2 bases, with 8 bases between. The CDR3 sequence: CASSFVGTYNEQFF. CDR3 nucleotide sequence: TGTGCCAGCAGCTTCGTGGGGACCTACAATGAGCAGTTCTTC.

The rearrangement uses TRBV5-1 and TRBJ2-1, with 11 bases that match TRBD1. CDR1 is SGHRS and CDR2 is YFSETQ in the germline V gene. Losses at the gene ends were 4 bases for V and 8 bases for J; bases not matched to a gene: 5. The CDR3 length is 14 residues. This CDR3 reads CASSERTGGDEQFF. The CDR3 region has the DNA TGCGCCAGCAGCGAGAGGACAGGGGGCGATGAGCAGTTCTTC. Full variable domain (rest looked up from reference TRBV5-1 and TRBJ2-1): KAGVTQTPRYLIKTRGQQVTLSCSPISGHRSVSWYQQTPGQGLQFLFEYFSETQRNKGNFPGRFSGRQFSNSRSEMNVSTLELGDSALYLCASSERTGGDEQFFGPGTRLTVL.

In this sample, this clone turned up a few times. The genes are TRBV20-1 and TRBJ2-3, with no clear D. CDR1 and CDR2 from the germline V gene are DFQATT and SNEGSKA (reference sequence). This CDR3 spans 11 amino acids. The CDR3, as DNA: TGCGCTGGAGTTGTCACAGATACGCAGTATTTT. Its protein is CAGVVTDTQYF.

This chain connects TRBV19 to TRBJ2-2, with a weak D call TRBD1 (5 bases). V was clipped by 1 base and J by 3 bases, with 9 bases between them. The CDR3 consists of 15 residues. CDR1 and CDR2 from the germline V gene are LNHDA and SQIVND (reference sequence). The DNA for the CDR3 is TGTGCCAGTAGTATAGCCAGGGTGGACACCGGGGAGCTGTTTTTT. Protein: CASSIARVDTGELFF.

This clone was observed a single time. The V gene is TRBV30, the J gene TRBJ1-1; 7 bases match TRBD1. The V gene's germline CDR1 is GTSNPN and CDR2 SVGIG (reference sequence). This CDR3 has 12 amino acids. J lost 7 bases, V lost 5 bases, and 7 bases had no gene match. In DNA form, the CDR3 reads TGTGCCTGGTCTTACAGGGGATTTGAAGCTTTCTTT. It codes for CAWSYRGFEAFF.

The count of this clone is one. CDR3 in amino acids: CAGTGDIREAFF. As DNA, the CDR3 is TGTGCCGGGACAGGGGATATCAGGGAAGCTTTCTTT. The V gene is TRBV30, the J gene TRBJ1-1; the match to TRBD1 covers 10 bases. The germline gives CDR1 GTSNPN, CDR2 SVGIG (reference sequence). The CDR3 is 12 residues long. The V and J ends lost 8 bases and 8 bases, in that order; junction bases with no gene match: 8.

The rearrangement links TRBV7-2 to TRBJ1-2, with unresolved D. CDR1 and CDR2 (germline): SGHTA, FQGNSA. Between the trimmed V and J ends, which lost 5 bases and 5 bases, there was a span of 18 bases. This CDR3 has 15 residues. CDR3 nucleotide sequence: TGTGCCAGCAGCAGAGACTTGAAGGGATTGTATGGCTACACCTTC. Amino acids: CASSRDLKGLYGYTF.

The chain recombines TRBV6-5 with TRBJ2-7; tentative D call: TRBD2 (5 bases). V was trimmed by 1 base and J by 4 bases, leaving 11 bases between them. Germline CDR1 and CDR2: MNHEY and SVGAGI. The CDR3 loop spans 14 amino acids. The CDR3, as DNA: TGTGCCAGCAGTTACTGGCCGGGGTCGTACGAGCAGTACTTC. Amino acid sequence: CASSYWPGSYEQYF.

The CDR3 loop reads CASSLPVANYGYTF. The CDR3 region has the DNA TGTGCCAGCAGTTTACCAGTAGCTAACTATGGCTACACCTTC. V and J are TRBV28 and TRBJ1-2; D unclear. CDR1 and CDR2 (germline): MDHEN, SYDVKM. The CDR3 runs 14 residues. V was shortened by 2 bases and J by 0 bases, with 7 bases between the two germline ends.

The chain is built from TRBV6-2 or TRBV6-3 and TRBJ1-5, with D possibly matching TRBD1 (6 bases). The CDR3 runs to 15 residues. The V end lost 4 bases, the J end lost 1 base, and 11 bases lay between the germline ends. From germline, CDR1 is MNHEY and CDR2 SVGEGT. The CDR3 region is CASSSLQGSNQPQHF. The CDR3 DNA reads TGTGCCAGCAGTTCCTTACAGGGAAGCAATCAGCCCCAGCATTTT.

This chain uses TRBV5-6 with TRBJ2-4; D tentatively fits TRBD1 or TRBD2 (5 bases each). The ends were cut back, 3 bases at V and 5 bases at J, with 12 bases in the middle. CDR1 and CDR2 (germline): SGHDT, YYEEEE. This CDR3 is built from 14 residues. The CDR3: CASSWGLEENIQYF. The CDR3 DNA sequence: TGTGCCAGCAGCTGGGGGTTGGAGGAAAACATTCAGTACTTC.

Regarding this clone: Just one base apart from a much larger clone, this may be a read error. This sequence joins TRBV6-5 and TRBJ1-5; the D is unclear. Trimming took off 2 bases at V and 2 bases at J, with 4 bases between the two ends. The CDR3 loop spans 13 amino acids. The germline V gene has CDR1 MNHEY and CDR2 SVGAGI. The CDR3 DNA reads as TGTGCCAGCAGTTACGACCGCAATCAGCCCCAGCATTTT. Its translation: CASSYDRNQPQHF.

This clone has only one observation. The chain is built from TRBV4-2 and TRBJ1-4, with D maybe TRBD1 (5 bases). The CDR3 has 16 amino acids. Germline loops: CDR1 LGHNA, CDR2 YNFKEQ. V lost 0 bases and J 7 bases, leaving 15 bases between the germline ends. The CDR3 sequence is CASSQDWDRSAEKLFF. DNA for the CDR3: TGTGCCAGCAGCCAAGATTGGGACCGCTCGGCTGAAAAACTGTTTTTT.